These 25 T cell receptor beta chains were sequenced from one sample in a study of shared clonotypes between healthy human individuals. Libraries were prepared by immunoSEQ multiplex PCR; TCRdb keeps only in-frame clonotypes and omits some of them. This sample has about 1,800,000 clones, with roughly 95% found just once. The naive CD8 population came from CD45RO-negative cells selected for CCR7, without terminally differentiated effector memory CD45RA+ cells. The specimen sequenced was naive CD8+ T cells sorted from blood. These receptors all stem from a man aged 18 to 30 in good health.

Here the CDR3 reads CASSFFSADTQYF. The CDR3 bases are TGTGCCAGCAGTTTTTTCAGCGCAGATACGCAGTATTTT. The rearrangement uses TRBV27 and TRBJ2-3, with D unclear. CDR1 and CDR2 (germline): MNHEY, SMNVEV (reference sequence). The CDR3 has 13 residues. Trimming took 3 bases from V and 4 from J, leaving 8 bases between them.

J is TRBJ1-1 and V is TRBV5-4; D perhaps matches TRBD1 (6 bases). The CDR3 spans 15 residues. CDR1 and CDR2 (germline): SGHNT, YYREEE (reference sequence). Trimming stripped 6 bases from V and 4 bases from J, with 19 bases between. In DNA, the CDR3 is TGTGCCAGCACCCACCCCGGGACAACGCTCACTGAAGCTTTCTTT. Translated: CASTHPGTTLTEAFF.

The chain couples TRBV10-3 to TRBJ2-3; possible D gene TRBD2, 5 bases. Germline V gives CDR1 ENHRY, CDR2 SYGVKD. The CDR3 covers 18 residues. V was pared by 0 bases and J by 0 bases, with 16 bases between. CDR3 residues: CAISESGRSGSSTDTQYF. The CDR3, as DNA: TGTGCCATCAGTGAGTCCGGACGAAGCGGCTCTAGCACAGATACGCAGTATTTT.

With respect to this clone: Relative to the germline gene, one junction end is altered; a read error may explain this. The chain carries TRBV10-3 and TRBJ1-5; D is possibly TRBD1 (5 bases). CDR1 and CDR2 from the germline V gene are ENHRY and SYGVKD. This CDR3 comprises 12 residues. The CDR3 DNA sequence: TGTGCCATCAGTGAAGACAGCCAGCACCAGCATTTT. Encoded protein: CAISEDSQHQHF.

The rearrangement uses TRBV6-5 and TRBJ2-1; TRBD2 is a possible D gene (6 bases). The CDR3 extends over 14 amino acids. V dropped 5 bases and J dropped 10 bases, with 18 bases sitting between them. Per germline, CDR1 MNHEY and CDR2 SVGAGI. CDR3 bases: TGTGCCAGCAGTACGATGGGACTGACTTCGGAGCAGTTCTTC. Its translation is CASSTMGLTSEQFF.

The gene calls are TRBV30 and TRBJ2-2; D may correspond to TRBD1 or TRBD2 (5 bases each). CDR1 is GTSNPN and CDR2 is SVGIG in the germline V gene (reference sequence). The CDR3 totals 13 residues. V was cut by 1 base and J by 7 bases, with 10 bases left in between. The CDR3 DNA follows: TGTGCCTGGAGTGGAGGGGCCGGCGGGGAGCTGTTTTTT. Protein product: CAWSGGAGGELFF.

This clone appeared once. The CDR3 here is CASSLLTDSYEQYF. DNA of the CDR3: TGTGCCAGCAGCCTTTTAACGGATTCCTACGAGCAGTACTTC. V and J are TRBV28 and TRBJ2-5; D remains unclear. TRBJ2-7 explains the end of the DNA better; the J call may be wrong. The V gene's germline CDR1 is MDHEN and CDR2 SYDVKM. The CDR3 consists of 14 residues.

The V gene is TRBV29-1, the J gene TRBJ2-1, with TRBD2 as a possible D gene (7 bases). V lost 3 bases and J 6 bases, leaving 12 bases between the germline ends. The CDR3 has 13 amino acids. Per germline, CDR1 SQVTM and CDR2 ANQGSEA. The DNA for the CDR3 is TGCAGCGTTGAGAGGGGAGGGGGCAATGAGCAGTTCTTC. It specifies CSVERGGGNEQFF.

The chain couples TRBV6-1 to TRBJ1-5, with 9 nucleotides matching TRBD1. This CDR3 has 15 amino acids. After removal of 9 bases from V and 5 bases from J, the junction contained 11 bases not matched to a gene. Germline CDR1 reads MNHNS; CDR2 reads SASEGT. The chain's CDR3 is CASQLNRGRDQPQHF. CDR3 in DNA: TGTGCCAGTCAGTTAAACAGGGGGCGAGATCAGCCCCAGCATTTT.

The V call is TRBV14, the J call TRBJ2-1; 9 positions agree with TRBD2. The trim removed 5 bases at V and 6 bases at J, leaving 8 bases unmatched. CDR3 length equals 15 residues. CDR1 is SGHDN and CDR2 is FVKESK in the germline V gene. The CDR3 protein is CASSFLAGSINEQFF. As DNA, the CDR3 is TGTGCCAGCAGCTTTCTAGCGGGGAGCATCAATGAGCAGTTCTTC.

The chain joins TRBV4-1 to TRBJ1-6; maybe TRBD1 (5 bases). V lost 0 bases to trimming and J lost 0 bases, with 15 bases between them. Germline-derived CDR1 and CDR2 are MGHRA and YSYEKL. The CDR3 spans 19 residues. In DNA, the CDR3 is TGCGCCAGCAGCCAAGAGACAGTTGCCGGGAGCTCCTATAATTCACCCCTCCACTTT. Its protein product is CASSQETVAGSSYNSPLHF.

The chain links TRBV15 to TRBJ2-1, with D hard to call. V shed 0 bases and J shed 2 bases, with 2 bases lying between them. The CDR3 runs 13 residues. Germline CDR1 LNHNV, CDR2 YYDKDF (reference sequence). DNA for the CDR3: TGTGCCACCAGCAGAGAGGCCTACAATGAGCAGTTCTTC. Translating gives CATSREAYNEQFF. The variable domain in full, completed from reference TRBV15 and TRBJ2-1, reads DAMVIQNPRYQVTQFGKPVTLSCSQTLNHNVMYWYQQKSSQAPKLLFHYYDKDFNNEADTPDNFQSRRPNTSFCFLDIRSPGLGDTAMYLCATSREAYNEQFFGPGTRLTVL.

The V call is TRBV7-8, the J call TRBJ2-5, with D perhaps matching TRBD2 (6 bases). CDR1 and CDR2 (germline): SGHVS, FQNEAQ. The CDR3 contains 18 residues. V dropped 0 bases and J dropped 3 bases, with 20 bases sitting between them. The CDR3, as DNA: TGTGCCAGCAGCTTAGCCCGAGGCCGGGACTGGGTAGAAGAGACCCAGTACTTC. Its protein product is CASSLARGRDWVEETQYF.

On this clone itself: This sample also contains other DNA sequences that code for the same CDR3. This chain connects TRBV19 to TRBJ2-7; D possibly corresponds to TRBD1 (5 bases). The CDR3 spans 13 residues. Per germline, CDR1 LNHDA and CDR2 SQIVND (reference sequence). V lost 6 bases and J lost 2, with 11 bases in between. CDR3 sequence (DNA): TGTGCCAGTAGCCAGGGCTTAACCTACGAGCAGTACTTC. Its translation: CASSQGLTYEQYF.

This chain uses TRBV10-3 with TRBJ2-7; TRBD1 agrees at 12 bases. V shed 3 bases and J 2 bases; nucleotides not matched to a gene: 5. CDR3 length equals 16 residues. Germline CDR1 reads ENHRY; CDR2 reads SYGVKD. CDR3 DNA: TGTGCCATCAGTGATGGGACAGGGGGCCGTCCCTACGAGCAGTACTTC. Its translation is CAISDGTGGRPYEQYF.

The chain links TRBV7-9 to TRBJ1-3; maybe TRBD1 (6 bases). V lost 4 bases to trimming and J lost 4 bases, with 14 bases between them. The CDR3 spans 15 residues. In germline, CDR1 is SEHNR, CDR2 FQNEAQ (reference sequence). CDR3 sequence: CASSSAPDRGNTIYF. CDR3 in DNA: TGTGCCAGCAGCTCTGCTCCGGACAGAGGAAACACCATATATTTT.

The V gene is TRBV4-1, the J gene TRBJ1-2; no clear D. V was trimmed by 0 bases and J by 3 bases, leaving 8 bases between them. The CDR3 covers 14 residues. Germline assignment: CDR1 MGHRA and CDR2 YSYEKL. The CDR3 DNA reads TGCGCCAGCAGCCAAGATGGGGAAGACTATGGCTACACCTTC. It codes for CASSQDGEDYGYTF.

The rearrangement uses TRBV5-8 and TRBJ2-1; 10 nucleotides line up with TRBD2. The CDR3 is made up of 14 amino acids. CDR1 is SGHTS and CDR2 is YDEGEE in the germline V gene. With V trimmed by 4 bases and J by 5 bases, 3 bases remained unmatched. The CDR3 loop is CASSPLAGDNEQFF. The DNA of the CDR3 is TGTGCCAGCAGCCCGCTAGCGGGAGACAATGAGCAGTTCTTC.

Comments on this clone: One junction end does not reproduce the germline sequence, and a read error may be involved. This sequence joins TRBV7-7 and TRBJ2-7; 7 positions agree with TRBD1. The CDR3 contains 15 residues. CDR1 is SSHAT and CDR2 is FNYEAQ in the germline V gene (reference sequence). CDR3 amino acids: CASSPGAQGVHEQYF. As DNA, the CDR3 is TGTGCTAGCAGCCCAGGGGCTCAGGGGGTCCACGAGCAGTACTTC.

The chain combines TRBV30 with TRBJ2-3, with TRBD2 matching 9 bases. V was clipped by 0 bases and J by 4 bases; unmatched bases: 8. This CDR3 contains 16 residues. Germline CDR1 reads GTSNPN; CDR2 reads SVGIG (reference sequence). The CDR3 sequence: CAWSVAREGLADTQYF. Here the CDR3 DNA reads TGTGCCTGGAGTGTGGCGCGGGAGGGCCTGGCAGATACGCAGTATTTT. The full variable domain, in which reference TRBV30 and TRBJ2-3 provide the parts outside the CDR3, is SQTIHQWPATLVQPVGSPLSLECTVEGTSNPNLYWYRQAAGRGLQLLFYSVGIGQISSEVPQNLSASRPQDRQFILSSKKLLLSDSGFYLCAWSVAREGLADTQYFGPGTRLTVL.

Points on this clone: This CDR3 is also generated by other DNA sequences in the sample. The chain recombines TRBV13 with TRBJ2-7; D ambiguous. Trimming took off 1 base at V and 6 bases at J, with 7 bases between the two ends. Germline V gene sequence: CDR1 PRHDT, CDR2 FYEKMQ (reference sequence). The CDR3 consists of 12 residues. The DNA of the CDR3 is TGTGCCAGCAGCTTAGAGTTGGGCGAGCAGTACTTC. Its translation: CASSLELGEQYF.

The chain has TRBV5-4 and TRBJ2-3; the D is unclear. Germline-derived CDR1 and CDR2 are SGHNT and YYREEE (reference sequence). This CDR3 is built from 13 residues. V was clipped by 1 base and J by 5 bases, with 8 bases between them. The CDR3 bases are TGTGCCAGCAGCTTGCAGATGGAAGATACGCAGTATTTT. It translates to CASSLQMEDTQYF. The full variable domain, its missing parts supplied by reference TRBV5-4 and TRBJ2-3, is ETGVTQSPTHLIKTRGQQVTLRCSSQSGHNTVSWYQQALGQGPQFIFQYYREEENGRGNFPPRFSGLQFPNYSSELNVNALELDDSALYLCASSLQMEDTQYFGPGTRLTVL.

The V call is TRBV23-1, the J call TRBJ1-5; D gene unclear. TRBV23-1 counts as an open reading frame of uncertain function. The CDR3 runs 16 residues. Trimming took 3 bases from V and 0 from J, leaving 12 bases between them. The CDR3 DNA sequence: TGCGCCAGCAGTCAGGGCTACAACTATAGCAATCAGCCCCAGCATTTT. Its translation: CASSQGYNYSNQPQHF.

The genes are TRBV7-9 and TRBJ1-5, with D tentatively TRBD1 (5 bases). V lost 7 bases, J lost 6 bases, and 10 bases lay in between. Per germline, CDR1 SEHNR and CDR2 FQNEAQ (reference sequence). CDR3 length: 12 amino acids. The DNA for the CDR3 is TGTGCCAGCAACACGGGGGGTCAGCCCCAGCATTTT. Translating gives CASNTGGQPQHF.

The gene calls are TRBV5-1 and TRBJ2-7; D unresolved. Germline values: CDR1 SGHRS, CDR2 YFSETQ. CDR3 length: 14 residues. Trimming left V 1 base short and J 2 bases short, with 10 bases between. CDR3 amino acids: CASSLFPQPYEQYF. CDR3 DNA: TGCGCCAGCAGCTTGTTCCCCCAACCCTACGAGCAGTACTTC.